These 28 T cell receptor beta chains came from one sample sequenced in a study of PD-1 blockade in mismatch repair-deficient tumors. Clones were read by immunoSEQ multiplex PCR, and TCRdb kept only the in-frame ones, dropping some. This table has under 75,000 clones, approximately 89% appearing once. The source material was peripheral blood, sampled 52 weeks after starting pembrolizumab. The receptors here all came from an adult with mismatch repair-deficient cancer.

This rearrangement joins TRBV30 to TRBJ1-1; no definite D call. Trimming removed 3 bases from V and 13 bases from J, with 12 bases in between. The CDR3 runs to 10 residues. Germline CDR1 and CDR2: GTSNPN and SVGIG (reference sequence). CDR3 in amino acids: CAWSPTPRFF. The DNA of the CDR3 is TGTGCCTGGAGCCCTACCCCCCGTTTCTTT.

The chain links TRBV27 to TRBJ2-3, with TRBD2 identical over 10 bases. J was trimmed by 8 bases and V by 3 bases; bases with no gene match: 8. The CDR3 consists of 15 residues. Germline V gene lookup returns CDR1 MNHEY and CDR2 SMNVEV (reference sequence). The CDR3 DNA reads TGTGCCAGCAGTTTCCTTCTAGCGGGAGCATCTACGCAGTATTTT. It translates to CASSFLLAGASTQYF.

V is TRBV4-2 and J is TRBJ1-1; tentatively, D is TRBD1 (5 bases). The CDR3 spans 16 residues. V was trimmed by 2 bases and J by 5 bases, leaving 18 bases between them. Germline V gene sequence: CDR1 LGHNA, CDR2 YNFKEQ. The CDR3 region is CASSQFLGTRWTEAFF. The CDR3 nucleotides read TGTGCCAGCAGCCAATTTCTCGGGACTAGATGGACTGAAGCTTTCTTT.

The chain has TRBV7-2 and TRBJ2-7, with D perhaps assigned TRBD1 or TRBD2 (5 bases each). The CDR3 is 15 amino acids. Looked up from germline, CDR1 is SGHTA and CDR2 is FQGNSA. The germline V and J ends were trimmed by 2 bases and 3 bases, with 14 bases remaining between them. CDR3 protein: CASSLTRDQSYEQYF. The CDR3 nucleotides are TGTGCCAGCAGCTTAACAAGGGACCAGAGCTACGAGCAGTACTTC.

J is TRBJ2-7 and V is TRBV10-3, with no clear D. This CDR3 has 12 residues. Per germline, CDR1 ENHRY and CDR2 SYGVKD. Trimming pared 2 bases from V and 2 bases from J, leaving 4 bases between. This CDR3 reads CAISESPYEQYF. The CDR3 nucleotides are TGTGCCATCAGTGAGAGCCCCTACGAGCAGTACTTC.

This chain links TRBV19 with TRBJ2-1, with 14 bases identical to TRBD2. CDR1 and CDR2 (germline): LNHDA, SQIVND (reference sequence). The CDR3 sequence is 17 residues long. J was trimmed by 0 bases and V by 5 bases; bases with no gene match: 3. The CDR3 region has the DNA TGTGCCAGTAGTTTAGGGACTAGCGGGAGCTCCTACAATGAGCAGTTCTTC. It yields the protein CASSLGTSGSSYNEQFF.

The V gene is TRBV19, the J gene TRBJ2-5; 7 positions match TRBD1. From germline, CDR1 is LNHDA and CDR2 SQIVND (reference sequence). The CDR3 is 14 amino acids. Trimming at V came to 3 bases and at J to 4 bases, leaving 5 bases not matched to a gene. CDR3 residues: CASSIFKGAETQYF. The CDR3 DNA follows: TGTGCCAGTAGTATTTTTAAGGGGGCAGAGACCCAGTACTTC.

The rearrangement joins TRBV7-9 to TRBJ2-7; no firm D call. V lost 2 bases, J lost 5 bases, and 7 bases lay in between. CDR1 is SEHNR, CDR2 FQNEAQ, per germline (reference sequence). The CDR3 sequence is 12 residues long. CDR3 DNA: TGTGCCAGCAGCTTATCACGGGACGAGCAGTACTTC. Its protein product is CASSLSRDEQYF.

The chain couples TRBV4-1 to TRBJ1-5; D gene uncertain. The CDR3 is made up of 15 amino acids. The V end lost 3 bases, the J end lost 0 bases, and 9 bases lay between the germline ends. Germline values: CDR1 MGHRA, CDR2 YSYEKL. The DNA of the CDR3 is TGCGCCAGCAGCCACGTTTGGGATAGCAATCAGCCCCAGCATTTT. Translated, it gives CASSHVWDSNQPQHF.

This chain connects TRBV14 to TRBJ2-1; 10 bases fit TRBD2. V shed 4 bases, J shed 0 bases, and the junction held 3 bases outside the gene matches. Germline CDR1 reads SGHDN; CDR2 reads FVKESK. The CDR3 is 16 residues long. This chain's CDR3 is CASSPAGGPSYNEQFF. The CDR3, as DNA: TGTGCCAGCAGCCCAGCGGGAGGGCCCTCCTACAATGAGCAGTTCTTC.

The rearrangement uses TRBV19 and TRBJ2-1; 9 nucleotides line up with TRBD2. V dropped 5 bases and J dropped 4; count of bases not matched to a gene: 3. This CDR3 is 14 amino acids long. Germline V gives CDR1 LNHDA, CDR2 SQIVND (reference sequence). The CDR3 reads CASSLAGGYNEQFF. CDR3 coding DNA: TGTGCCAGTAGTCTGGCGGGAGGGTACAATGAGCAGTTCTTC.

CDR3 residues: CASSLESRATDTQYF. CDR3 bases: TGTGCCAGCAGCCTTGAGAGCAGGGCGACAGATACGCAGTATTTT. The chain links TRBV9 to TRBJ2-3; D might be TRBD1 (5 bases). Deletions cut 4 bases from V and 3 bases from J, with 15 bases between. Germline V gene data show CDR1 as SGDLS and CDR2 as YYNGEE. The CDR3 consists of 15 residues.

CDR3 protein: CASSPWDYSYEQYF. As DNA, the CDR3 is TGTGCCAGCAGTCCCTGGGACTACTCCTACGAGCAGTACTTC. The gene calls are TRBV6-5 and TRBJ2-7; 7 bases are shared with TRBD2. There are 14 residues in the CDR3. Trimming took 5 bases from V and 0 from J; bases not matched to a gene: 4. CDR1 is MNHEY, CDR2 SVGAGI, per germline.

The CDR3 nucleotides are TGCGCCAGCAGCTTGGCCGCAGGGCCCTACGAGCAGTACTTC. Protein product: CASSLAAGPYEQYF. The chain combines TRBV5-1 with TRBJ2-7; possibly TRBD1 for D (5 bases). Germline V gives CDR1 SGHRS, CDR2 YFSETQ. The V end was cut by 0 bases, the J end by 2 bases, with 9 bases between. The CDR3 runs 14 residues.

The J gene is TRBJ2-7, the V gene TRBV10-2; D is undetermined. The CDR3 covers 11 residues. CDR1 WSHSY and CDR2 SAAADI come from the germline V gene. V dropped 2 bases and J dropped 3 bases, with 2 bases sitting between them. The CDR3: CASSEVYEQYF. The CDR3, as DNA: TGCGCCAGCAGTGAGGTCTACGAGCAGTACTTC.

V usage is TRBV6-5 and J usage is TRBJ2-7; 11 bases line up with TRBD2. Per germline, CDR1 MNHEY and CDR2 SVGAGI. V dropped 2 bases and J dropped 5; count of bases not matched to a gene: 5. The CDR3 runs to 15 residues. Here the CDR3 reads CASSYTGLADHEQYF. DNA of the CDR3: TGTGCCAGCAGTTACACGGGACTAGCGGACCACGAGCAGTACTTC.

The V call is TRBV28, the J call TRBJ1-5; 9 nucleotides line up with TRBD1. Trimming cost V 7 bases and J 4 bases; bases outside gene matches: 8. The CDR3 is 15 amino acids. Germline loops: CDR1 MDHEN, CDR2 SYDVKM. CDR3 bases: TGTGCCAGCACCCTAACCGGGACAGGGAATCAGCCCCAGCATTTT. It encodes CASTLTGTGNQPQHF.

CDR3 in amino acids: CASSPPRLTLSEQYF. CDR3 in DNA: TGTGCCAGCAGCCCACCCCGACTTACCCTAAGCGAGCAGTACTTC. The V gene is TRBV7-9, the J gene TRBJ2-7; D is ambiguous. The V and J ends lost 5 bases and 6 bases respectively, with 20 bases between them. This CDR3 contains 15 residues. Germline V gene data show CDR1 as SEHNR and CDR2 as FQNEAQ (reference sequence).

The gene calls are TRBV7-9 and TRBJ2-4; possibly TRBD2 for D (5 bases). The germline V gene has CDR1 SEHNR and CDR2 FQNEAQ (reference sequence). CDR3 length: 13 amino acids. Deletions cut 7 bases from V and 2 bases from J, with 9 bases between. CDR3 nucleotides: TGTGCCAGCACCAGCGGCCCCAAAAACATTCAGTACTTC. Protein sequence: CASTSGPKNIQYF.

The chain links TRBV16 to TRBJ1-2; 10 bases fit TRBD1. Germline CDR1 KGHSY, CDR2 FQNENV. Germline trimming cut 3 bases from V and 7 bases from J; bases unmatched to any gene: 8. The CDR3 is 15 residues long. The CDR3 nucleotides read TGTGCCAGCAGCCAGGCAGAGACAGGGGGCAGTGGCTACACCTTC. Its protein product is CASSQAETGGSGYTF.

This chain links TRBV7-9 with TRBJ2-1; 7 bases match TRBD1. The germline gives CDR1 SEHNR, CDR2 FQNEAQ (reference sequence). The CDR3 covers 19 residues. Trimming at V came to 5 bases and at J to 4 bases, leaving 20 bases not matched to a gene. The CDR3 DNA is TGTGCCAGCAGCCTCATGGGGCGGGTACGACAGGGCCGGTACAATGAGCAGTTCTTC. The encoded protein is CASSLMGRVRQGRYNEQFF.

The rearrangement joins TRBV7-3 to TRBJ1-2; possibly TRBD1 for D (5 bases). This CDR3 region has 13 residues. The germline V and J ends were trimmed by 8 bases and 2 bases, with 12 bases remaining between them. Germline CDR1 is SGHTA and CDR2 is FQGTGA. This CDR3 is CASGLGPNYGYTF. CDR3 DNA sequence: TGTGCCAGCGGGTTGGGACCCAACTATGGCTACACCTTC.

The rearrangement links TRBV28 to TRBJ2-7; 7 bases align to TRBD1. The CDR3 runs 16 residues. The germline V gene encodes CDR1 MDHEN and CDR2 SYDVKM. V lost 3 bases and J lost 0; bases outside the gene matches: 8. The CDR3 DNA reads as TGTGCCAGCAGTTTTGCGACAGGGATCTTCTCCTACGAGCAGTACTTC. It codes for CASSFATGIFSYEQYF.

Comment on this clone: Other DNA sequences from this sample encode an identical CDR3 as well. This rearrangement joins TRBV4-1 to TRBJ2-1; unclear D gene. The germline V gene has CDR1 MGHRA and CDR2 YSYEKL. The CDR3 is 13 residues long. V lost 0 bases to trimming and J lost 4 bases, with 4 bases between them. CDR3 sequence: CASSQDGYNEQFF. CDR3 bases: TGCGCCAGCAGCCAAGATGGATACAATGAGCAGTTCTTC.

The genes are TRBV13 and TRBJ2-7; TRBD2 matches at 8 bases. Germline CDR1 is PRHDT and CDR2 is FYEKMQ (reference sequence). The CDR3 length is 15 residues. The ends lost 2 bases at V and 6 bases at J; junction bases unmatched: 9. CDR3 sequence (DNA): TGTGCCAGCAGCTTATTCGGGACTAGTCTTCCCGAGCAGTACTTC. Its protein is CASSLFGTSLPEQYF. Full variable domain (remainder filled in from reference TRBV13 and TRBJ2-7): AAGVIQSPRHLIKEKRETATLKCYPIPRHDTVYWYQQGPGQDPQFLISFYEKMQSDKGSIPDRFSAQQFSDYHSELNMSSLELGDSALYFCASSLFGTSLPEQYFGPGTRLTVT.

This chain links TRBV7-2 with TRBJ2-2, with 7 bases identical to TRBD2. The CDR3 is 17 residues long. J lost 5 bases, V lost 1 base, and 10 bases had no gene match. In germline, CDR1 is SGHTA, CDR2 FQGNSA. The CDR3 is CASSLVGVTSSTGELFF. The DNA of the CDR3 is TGTGCCAGCAGCTTAGTAGGCGTGACTAGCTCAACCGGGGAGCTGTTTTTT.

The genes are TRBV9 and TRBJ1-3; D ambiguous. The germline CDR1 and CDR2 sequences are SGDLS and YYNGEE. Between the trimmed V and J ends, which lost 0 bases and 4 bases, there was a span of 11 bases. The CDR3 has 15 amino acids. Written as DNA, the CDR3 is TGTGCCAGCAGCGTAGGTGTCGGTAGGGGAAACACCATATATTTT. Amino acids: CASSVGVGRGNTIYF.

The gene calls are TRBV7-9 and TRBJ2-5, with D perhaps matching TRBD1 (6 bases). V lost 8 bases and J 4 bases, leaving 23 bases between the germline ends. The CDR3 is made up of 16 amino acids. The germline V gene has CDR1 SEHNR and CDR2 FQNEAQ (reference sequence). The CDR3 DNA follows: TGTGCCAGCGGAAATATCAGGGGTACTTCCGGAGAGACCCAGTACTTC. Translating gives CASGNIRGTSGETQYF.